This T cell receptor (beta chain) appears in the sequencing data of a study of beta chain features in type 1 diabetes. Expressed TCRB transcripts were sequenced after all isolated RNA was converted to cDNA. TCRdb keeps only in-frame clones here, not all; method: immunoSEQ multiplex PCR. The repertoire holds about 900,000 clones, with about a sixth as singletons. Germline V lookup: CDR1 ENHRY, CDR2 SYGVKD. The CDR3 contains 14 residues. V dropped 6 bases and J dropped 0; count of bases not matched to a gene: 3. The V call is TRBV10-3, the J call TRBJ2-3; TRBD1 matches at 7 bases. The TCR originated in a woman aged 18-30 years in good health. The sequenced material came from naive CD4+ T cells from blood. In nucleotides, the CDR3 is TGTGCCATCAGGGACAGGCCTAGCACAGATACGCAGTATTTT. Protein product: CAIRDRPSTDTQYF.